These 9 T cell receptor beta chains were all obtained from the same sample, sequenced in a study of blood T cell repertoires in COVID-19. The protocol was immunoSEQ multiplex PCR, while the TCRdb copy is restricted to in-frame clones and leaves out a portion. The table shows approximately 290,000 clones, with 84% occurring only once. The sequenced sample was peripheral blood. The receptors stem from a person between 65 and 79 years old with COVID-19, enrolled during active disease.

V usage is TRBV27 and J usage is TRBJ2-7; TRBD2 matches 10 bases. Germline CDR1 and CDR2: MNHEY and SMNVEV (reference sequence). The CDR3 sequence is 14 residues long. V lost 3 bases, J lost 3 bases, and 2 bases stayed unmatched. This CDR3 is CASSFSGGIYEQYF. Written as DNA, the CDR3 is TGTGCCAGCAGTTTTAGCGGGGGGATCTACGAGCAGTACTTC.

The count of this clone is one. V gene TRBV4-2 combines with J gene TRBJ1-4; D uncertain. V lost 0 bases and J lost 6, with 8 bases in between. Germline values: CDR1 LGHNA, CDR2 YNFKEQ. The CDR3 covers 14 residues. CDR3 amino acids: CASSQDGRDEKLFF. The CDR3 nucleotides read TGTGCCAGCAGCCAAGATGGGCGAGATGAAAAACTGTTTTTT.

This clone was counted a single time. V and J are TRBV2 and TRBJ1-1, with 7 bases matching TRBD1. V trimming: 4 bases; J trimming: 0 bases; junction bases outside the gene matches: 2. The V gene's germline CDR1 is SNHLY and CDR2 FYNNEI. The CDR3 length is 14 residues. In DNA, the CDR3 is TGTGCCAGCAGTGGGGACAGCCTGAACACTGAAGCTTTCTTT. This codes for CASSGDSLNTEAFF.

CDR3 sequence (DNA): TGTGCCAGCAGTTACGCCGCAAGGGGCTATGGCTACACCTTC. Translating it yields CASSYAARGYGYTF. The gene calls are TRBV6-2 or TRBV6-3 and TRBJ1-2; D perhaps matches TRBD1 (5 bases). Deletions cut 2 bases from V and 4 bases from J, with 11 bases between. The CDR3 contains 14 residues. Germline assignment: CDR1 MNHEY and CDR2 SVGEGT.

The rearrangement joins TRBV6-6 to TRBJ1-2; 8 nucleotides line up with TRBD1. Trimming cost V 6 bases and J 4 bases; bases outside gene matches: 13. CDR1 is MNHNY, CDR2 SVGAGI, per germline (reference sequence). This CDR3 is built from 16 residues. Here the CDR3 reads CASSPAPSGQGYGYTF. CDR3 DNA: TGTGCCAGCAGCCCAGCACCGTCCGGACAGGGCTATGGCTACACCTTC.

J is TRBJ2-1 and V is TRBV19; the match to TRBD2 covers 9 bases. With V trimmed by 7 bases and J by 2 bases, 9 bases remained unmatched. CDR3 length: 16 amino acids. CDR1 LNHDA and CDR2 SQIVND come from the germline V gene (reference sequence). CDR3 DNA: TGTGCCAGTAAGATTAGCGGGGGAGGAACCTACAATGAGCAGTTCTTC. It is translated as CASKISGGGTYNEQFF. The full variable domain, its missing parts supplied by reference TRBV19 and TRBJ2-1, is DGGITQSPKYLFRKEGQNVTLSCEQNLNHDAMYWYRQDPGQGLRLIYYSQIVNDFQKGDIAEGYSVSREKKESFPLTVTSAQKNPTAFYLCASKISGGGTYNEQFFGPGTRLTVL.

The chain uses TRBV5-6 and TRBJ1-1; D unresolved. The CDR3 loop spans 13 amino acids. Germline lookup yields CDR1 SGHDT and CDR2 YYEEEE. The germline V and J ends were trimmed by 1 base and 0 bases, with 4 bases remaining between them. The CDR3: CASSLSVNTEAFF. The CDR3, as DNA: TGTGCCAGCAGCTTGTCCGTGAACACTGAAGCTTTCTTT.

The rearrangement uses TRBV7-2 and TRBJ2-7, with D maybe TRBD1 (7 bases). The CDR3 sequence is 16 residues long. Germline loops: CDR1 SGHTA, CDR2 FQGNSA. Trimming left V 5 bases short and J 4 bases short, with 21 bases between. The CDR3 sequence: CASSAGSGGLVYEQYF. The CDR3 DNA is TGTGCCAGCAGCGCTGGATCAGGGGGGCTAGTATACGAGCAGTACTTC.

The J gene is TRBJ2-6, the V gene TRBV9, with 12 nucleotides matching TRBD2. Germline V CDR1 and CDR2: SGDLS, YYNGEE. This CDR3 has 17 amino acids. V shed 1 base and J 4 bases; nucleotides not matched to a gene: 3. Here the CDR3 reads CASSVLAGGLGANVLTF. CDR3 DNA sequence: TGTGCCAGCAGCGTACTAGCGGGGGGGCTAGGGGCCAACGTCCTGACTTTC. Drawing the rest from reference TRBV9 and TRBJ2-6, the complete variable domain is DSGVTQTPKHLITATGQRVTLRCSPRSGDLSVYWYQQSLDQGLQFLIQYYNGEERAKGNILERFSAQQFPDLHSELNLSSLELGDSALYFCASSVLAGGLGANVLTFGAGSRLTVL.